This T cell receptor (beta chain) was sequenced during a study of human T cells and chemical hapten exposure. The CDR3 loop spans 14 amino acids. The V and J ends lost 1 base and 8 bases respectively, with 12 bases between them. The germline CDR1 and CDR2 sequences are MNHEY and SMNVEV (reference sequence). TCRdb re-called the RACE reads through MiXCR, storing one row per CDR3 protein. The sample comprises tens of thousands of distinct CDR3 sequences, about 32% of which are singletons, and 7.5% to 10% rests with the top ten. As for time point: patch test 1, 2 weeks after DPC sensitization. The treatment was: therapeutic diphenylcyclopropenone sensitization with weekly scalp DPC.

The clonotype was recovered from a man between 35 and 55 years old with alopecia areata. Some clones in this sample may be carry-over from other donors' samples. V gene TRBV27 combines with J gene TRBJ2-1, with D maybe TRBD1 (5 bases). This sample comprised whole blood, obtained in connection with sensitization to the hapten diphenylcyclopropenone (DPC). CDR3 sequence reads: CASSLWGRLDEQFF. The CDR3 nucleotides read TGTGCCAGCAGTTTATGGGGCCGTTTGGATGAGCAGTTCTTC.